This TCR beta chain was found in a study of early T cells in non-severe SARS-CoV-2 infection. Looking at the study overall: Sequencing used unsorted whole-blood bulk RNA, so chains lack pairing. General observations from the study: Matches to VDJdb favored anti-spike CD8 responses and missed private and CD4 specificities.

This clonotype was seen more than once but under ten times. Its cognate antigen is unknown. Each single cDNA molecule received a unique molecular identifier. MiXCR, applied by TCRdb to the 5' RACE reads, yields one record per CDR3 protein. The data show under 40,000 distinct CDR3 sequences, with more than 5.5% seen just once and 4.5% to 5.5% held by the top ten. Germline-derived CDR1 and CDR2 are MDHEN and SYDVKM. V dropped 6 bases and J dropped 2 bases, with 18 bases sitting between them. CDR3 length: 16 amino acids. The sequence was obtained from an adult who was a healthcare worker with PCR-confirmed SARS-CoV-2 infection or an uninfected control (not recorded which). The chain has TRBV28 and TRBJ2-3; TRBD1 might be the D (5 bases). Input material: whole blood. The CDR3 loop reads CASRGARRINTDTQYF. DNA of the CDR3: TGTGCCAGCAGAGGGGCGCGACGCATCAACACAGATACGCAGTATTTT.